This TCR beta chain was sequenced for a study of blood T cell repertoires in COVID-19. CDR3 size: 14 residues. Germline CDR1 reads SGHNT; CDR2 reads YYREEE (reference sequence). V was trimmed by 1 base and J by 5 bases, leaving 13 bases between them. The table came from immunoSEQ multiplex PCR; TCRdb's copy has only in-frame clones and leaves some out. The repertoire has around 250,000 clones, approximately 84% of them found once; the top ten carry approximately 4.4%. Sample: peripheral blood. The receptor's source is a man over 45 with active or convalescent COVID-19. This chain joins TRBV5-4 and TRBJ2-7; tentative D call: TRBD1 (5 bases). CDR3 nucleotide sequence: TGTGCCAGCAGCTTGAAGGGGCCTCTCCACGAGCAGTACTTC. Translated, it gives CASSLKGPLHEQYF.